Listed here are 24 T cell receptor beta chains from one sample, sequenced in a study of Ad26.COV2.S vaccination and SARS-CoV-2 variants. Stated treatment: about 20 received Ad26.COV2.S at low or high dose, single or two shots; 5 received placebo; per-sample allocation not given. Day 63 following the first vaccine or placebo injection was when the samples were taken. Repertoires were generated with immunoSEQ multiplex PCR, while TCRdb's copy carries only in-frame clones and drops some. This sample yields 300,000 to 350,000 clones, of which approximately 87% are seen a single time; over 5% belongs to the top ten. Sample: peripheral blood, taken in a trial of Ad26.COV2.S vaccine versus placebo. Receptors originate from a person aged 18-60 years who received the Ad26.COV2.S COVID-19 vaccine or a placebo.

The CDR3 sequence is CASSYPAGSTGNTIYF. As DNA, the CDR3 is TGTGCCAGCAGTTACCCTGCAGGGTCTACTGGAAACACCATATATTTT. The chain combines TRBV6-6 with TRBJ1-3; D is possibly TRBD1 (5 bases). Trimming stripped 2 bases from V and 2 bases from J, with 13 bases between. This CDR3 is built from 16 residues. Germline V CDR1 and CDR2: MNHNY, SVGAGI (reference sequence).

The rearrangement links TRBV9 to TRBJ1-2, with a possible D match to TRBD1 (5 bases). V lost 4 bases and J 3 bases, leaving 13 bases between the germline ends. Looked up from germline, CDR1 is SGDLS and CDR2 is YYNGEE. CDR3 length: 14 amino acids. This CDR3 reads CASSPTGRDYGYTF. CDR3 sequence (DNA): TGTGCCAGCAGCCCTACAGGTAGAGACTATGGCTACACCTTC. Drawing the rest from reference TRBV9 and TRBJ1-2, the complete variable domain is DSGVTQTPKHLITATGQRVTLRCSPRSGDLSVYWYQQSLDQGLQFLIQYYNGEERAKGNILERFSAQQFPDLHSELNLSSLELGDSALYFCASSPTGRDYGYTFGSGTRLTVV.

The J gene is TRBJ2-1, the V gene TRBV7-2; 10 bases line up with TRBD2. This CDR3 has 15 residues. V dropped 5 bases and J dropped 10; count of bases not matched to a gene: 11. CDR1 SGHTA and CDR2 FQGNSA come from the germline V gene. The CDR3 region is CASSPSGRAVGEQFF. The CDR3 bases are TGTGCCAGCAGCCCGAGCGGGAGGGCCGTTGGGGAGCAGTTCTTC.

A few counts support this clone. CDR3 coding DNA: TGTGCCAGTACTGAGGTTGGTCGTGTCGGGGAGCAGTTCTTC. The encoded protein is CASTEVGRVGEQFF. This chain links TRBV19 with TRBJ2-1; D uncertain. Looked up from germline, CDR1 is LNHDA and CDR2 is SQIVND (reference sequence). The CDR3 has 14 residues. V lost 7 bases, J lost 10 bases, and 20 bases lay in between.

J is TRBJ1-1 and V is TRBV6-5; 7 bases line up with TRBD1. Germline V gene data show CDR1 as MNHEY and CDR2 as SVGAGI. CDR3 length: 10 amino acids. Germline trimming cut 8 bases from V and 14 bases from J; bases unmatched to any gene: 8. CDR3 sequence reads: CASYQGGTFF. DNA for the CDR3: TGTGCCAGCTATCAGGGGGGGACGTTCTTT.

The gene calls are TRBV12-3 or TRBV12-4 and TRBJ2-7; TRBD1 aligns across 9 bases. Losses at the gene ends were 4 bases for V and 8 bases for J; bases not matched to a gene: 3. The CDR3 runs 12 residues. The CDR3 DNA is TGTGCCAGCAGTTCCGGGACAGGGAAGCAGTACTTC. Translating it yields CASSSGTGKQYF.

The V and J genes are TRBV5-8 and TRBJ1-1, with a weak D call TRBD1 (5 bases). The CDR3 is made up of 15 amino acids. Germline loops: CDR1 SGHTS, CDR2 YDEGEE. V lost 7 bases to trimming and J lost 3 bases, with 19 bases between them. The CDR3 is CASAGRGRVDTEAFF. Written as DNA, the CDR3 is TGTGCCAGCGCTGGACGGGGGAGGGTGGACACTGAAGCTTTCTTT.

This clone has only one observation. CDR3: CASSPSAGGYNEQFF. In DNA form, the CDR3 reads TGCGCCAGCAGCCCGTCGGCGGGGGGTTACAATGAGCAGTTCTTC. The genes are TRBV4-1 and TRBJ2-1; 8 bases are shared with TRBD2. V was pared by 4 bases and J by 4 bases, with 6 bases of the junction left unmatched. Germline V gene sequence: CDR1 MGHRA, CDR2 YSYEKL. The CDR3 sequence is 15 residues long.

The rearrangement uses TRBV5-8 and TRBJ2-3; TRBD2 might be the D (6 bases). Germline lookup yields CDR1 SGHTS and CDR2 YDEGEE. The CDR3 contains 17 residues. Trimming removed 0 bases at V and 4 bases at J, with 18 bases between. The CDR3 sequence is CASSLAAGPTPPDTQYF. The CDR3 region has the DNA TGTGCCAGCAGCTTGGCCGCGGGGCCAACACCCCCAGATACGCAGTATTTT.

This clone was observed a single time. The chain employs TRBV5-1 and TRBJ2-7; 7 positions match TRBD1. Germline CDR1 and CDR2: SGHRS and YFSETQ. The ends lost 0 bases at V and 4 bases at J; junction bases unmatched: 10. This CDR3 is 16 amino acids long. The CDR3: CASSLDQTGFGYEQYF. CDR3 nucleotide sequence: TGCGCCAGCAGCTTGGACCAGACAGGGTTTGGGTACGAGCAGTACTTC.

The V gene is TRBV7-2, the J gene TRBJ1-2; TRBD1 matches at 9 bases. The CDR3 consists of 14 residues. Per germline, CDR1 SGHTA and CDR2 FQGNSA. The V segment lost 5 bases and the J segment 8 bases; nucleotides outside the gene matches: 9. CDR3 nucleotides: TGTGCCAGCAGCCCCGGGACAGGGTCTTACGGCTACACCTTC. It yields the protein CASSPGTGSYGYTF.

This chain links TRBV5-8 with TRBJ1-2, with TRBD1 matching over 9 bases. CDR3 length: 15 amino acids. Germline V gene lookup returns CDR1 SGHTS and CDR2 YDEGEE. J was trimmed by 2 bases and V by 4 bases; bases with no gene match: 6. The chain's CDR3 is CASSRTGGLNYGYTF. CDR3 DNA sequence: TGTGCCAGCAGCCGAACAGGGGGCCTAAACTATGGCTACACCTTC. Supplemented by reference TRBV5-8 and TRBJ1-2, the full variable domain reads EAGVTQSPTHLIKTRGQQATLRCSPISGHTSVYWYQQALGLGLQFLLWYDEGEERNRGNFPPRFSGRQFPNYSSELNVNALELEDSALYLCASSRTGGLNYGYTFGSGTRLTVV.

The rearrangement links TRBV9 to TRBJ1-1; TRBD1 matches at 9 bases. The length of the CDR3 is 16 residues. Losses at the gene ends were 3 bases for V and 4 bases for J; bases not matched to a gene: 10. Germline V gene data show CDR1 as SGDLS and CDR2 as YYNGEE. CDR3 sequence: CASSGTGGTLGTEAFF. CDR3 coding DNA: TGTGCCAGCAGCGGCACAGGGGGCACCCTGGGCACTGAAGCTTTCTTT.

This rearrangement joins TRBV19 to TRBJ2-1; 7 bases agree with TRBD1. V shed 7 bases, J shed 0 bases, and the junction held 3 bases outside the gene matches. CDR3 length: 14 residues. CDR1 is LNHDA and CDR2 is SQIVND in the germline V gene (reference sequence). The CDR3 DNA reads TGTGCCAGTACGGGACAGATCTCCTACAATGAGCAGTTCTTC. This gives the protein CASTGQISYNEQFF.

The rearrangement links TRBV15 to TRBJ1-5; D not resolved. Germline-derived CDR1 and CDR2 are LNHNV and YYDKDF (reference sequence). The CDR3 extends over 15 amino acids. Deletions cut 3 bases from V and 0 bases from J, with 9 bases between. CDR3: CATSRGSDSNQPQHF. The CDR3 nucleotides are TGTGCCACCAGCAGGGGGTCGGATAGCAATCAGCCCCAGCATTTT.

The V call is TRBV6-2 or TRBV6-3, the J call TRBJ1-5, with 8 nucleotides matching TRBD1. The germline V gene has CDR1 MNHEY and CDR2 SVGEGT. Trimming at V came to 5 bases and at J to 4 bases, leaving 7 bases not matched to a gene. The CDR3 runs to 15 residues. CDR3 DNA: TGTGCCAGCAGTCGATGGACAGGGCGGAATCAGCCCCAGCATTTT. This codes for CASSRWTGRNQPQHF.

This sequence joins TRBV6-5 and TRBJ1-5; the D is unclear. With 6 bases removed from V and 3 bases from J, the gap between germline ends came to 9 bases. This CDR3 is built from 13 residues. CDR1 and CDR2 (germline): MNHEY, SVGAGI. CDR3 amino acids: CASSATNNQPQHF. The DNA of the CDR3 is TGTGCCAGCAGCGCGACAAACAATCAGCCCCAGCATTTT.

The chain has TRBV5-1 and TRBJ1-1, with a possible D match to TRBD1 (5 bases). V was clipped by 4 bases and J by 7 bases, with 14 bases between them. Germline lookup yields CDR1 SGHRS and CDR2 YFSETQ. There are 13 residues in the CDR3. DNA of the CDR3: TGCGCCAGCAGCCTTCAGGGCCAAGTTGAAGCTTTCTTT. Translating gives CASSLQGQVEAFF.

This sequence joins TRBV15 and TRBJ2-1; no definite D call. CDR1 is LNHNV, CDR2 YYDKDF, per germline (reference sequence). Trimming stripped 0 bases from V and 6 bases from J, with 12 bases between. The CDR3 length is 15 residues. CDR3 in DNA: TGTGCCACCAGCAGAGATCTTTTCAATTTCAATGAGCAGTTCTTC. It is translated as CATSRDLFNFNEQFF.

V gene TRBV14 combines with J gene TRBJ2-1; 8 nucleotides align to TRBD2. CDR1 is SGHDN, CDR2 FVKESK, per germline. The CDR3 consists of 17 residues. The V gene end was trimmed by 1 base and the J gene end by 4 bases; junction bases not matched to a gene: 9. CDR3 protein: CASSQGGRLLGYNEQFF. Written as DNA, the CDR3 is TGTGCCAGCAGCCAAGGCGGGAGGCTATTAGGTTACAATGAGCAGTTCTTC.

This clone was observed a handful of times. The rearrangement uses TRBV11-2 and TRBJ1-1; D is undetermined. CDR1 is SGHAT, CDR2 FQNNGV, per germline. V was shortened by 4 bases and J by 10 bases, with 10 bases between the two germline ends. The CDR3 spans 11 residues. This chain's CDR3 is CASSSSAGAFF. The CDR3 DNA sequence: TGTGCCAGCAGCTCCTCAGCCGGAGCTTTCTTT. Using reference TRBV11-2 and TRBJ1-1 for the parts outside the CDR3, the full variable domain is EAGVAQSPRYKIIEKRQSVAFWCNPISGHATLYWYQQILGQGPKLLIQFQNNGVVDDSQLPKDRFSAERLKGVDSTLKIQPAKLEDSAVYLCASSSSAGAFFGQGTRLTVV.

The chain carries TRBV7-9 and TRBJ1-1, with TRBD1 identical over 9 bases. Germline CDR1 SEHNR, CDR2 FQNEAQ (reference sequence). The CDR3 loop spans 15 amino acids. Unmatched junction bases numbered 7, after V lost 5 bases and J lost 3 bases. The CDR3 is CASSGGTGRYTEAFF. The DNA of the CDR3 is TGTGCCAGCAGCGGGGGGACAGGGAGGTACACTGAAGCTTTCTTT.

This chain joins TRBV5-4 and TRBJ2-1, with 10 bases identical to TRBD2. V shed 5 bases, J shed 8 bases, and the junction held 7 bases outside the gene matches. The CDR3 is 14 residues long. Per the germline V gene, CDR1 is SGHNT and CDR2 is YYREEE (reference sequence). Here the CDR3 DNA reads TGTGCCAGCAGTACTAGCGGGATTTTAGATGAGCAGTTCTTC. Residues: CASSTSGILDEQFF.

The chain has TRBV7-6 and TRBJ2-1; 8 bases line up with TRBD2. The junction had 2 bases not matched to a gene; V was cut back by 2 bases and J by 5 bases. The V gene's germline CDR1 is SGHVS and CDR2 FNYEAQ. The CDR3 is 14 amino acids. The CDR3 spells CASSLSGSHNEQFF. The CDR3 DNA reads as TGTGCCAGCAGCTTAAGCGGGAGCCACAATGAGCAGTTCTTC. The variable domain in full, with the rest retrieved from reference TRBV7-6 and TRBJ2-1, is GAGVSQSPRYKVTKRGQDVALRCDPISGHVSLYWYRQALGQGPEFLTYFNYEAQQDKSGLPNDRFSAERPEGSISTLTIQRTEQRDSAMYRCASSLSGSHNEQFFGPGTRLTVL.